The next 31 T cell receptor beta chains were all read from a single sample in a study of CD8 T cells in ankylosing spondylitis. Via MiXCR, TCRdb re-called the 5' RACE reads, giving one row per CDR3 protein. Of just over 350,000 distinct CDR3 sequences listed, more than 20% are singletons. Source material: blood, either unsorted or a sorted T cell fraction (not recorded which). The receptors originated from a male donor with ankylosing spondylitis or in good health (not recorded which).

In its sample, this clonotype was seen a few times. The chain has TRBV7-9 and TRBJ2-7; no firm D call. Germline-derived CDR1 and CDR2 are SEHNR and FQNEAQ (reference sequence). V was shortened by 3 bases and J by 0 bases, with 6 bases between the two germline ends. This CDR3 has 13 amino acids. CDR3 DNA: TGTGCCAGCAGCTTTACAGCCTCCTACGAGCAGTACTTC. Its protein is CASSFTASYEQYF.

CDR3 region: CASSVVGGLTDTQYF. As DNA, the CDR3 is TGTGCCAGCAGCGTAGTAGGGGGGCTGACAGATACGCAGTATTTT. The chain joins TRBV9 to TRBJ2-3; D might be TRBD1 or TRBD2, each matching 6 bases. CDR1 and CDR2 (germline): SGDLS, YYNGEE. There are 15 residues in the CDR3. Trimming shortened V by 0 bases and J by 3 bases, and 11 bases separated the two germline ends.

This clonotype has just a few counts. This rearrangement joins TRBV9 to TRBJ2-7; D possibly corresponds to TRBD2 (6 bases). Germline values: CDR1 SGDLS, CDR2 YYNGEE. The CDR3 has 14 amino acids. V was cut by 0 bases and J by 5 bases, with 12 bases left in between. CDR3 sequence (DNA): TGTGCCAGCAGCGTAGCTCGCGGGAACCACGAGCAGTACTTC. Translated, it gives CASSVARGNHEQYF.

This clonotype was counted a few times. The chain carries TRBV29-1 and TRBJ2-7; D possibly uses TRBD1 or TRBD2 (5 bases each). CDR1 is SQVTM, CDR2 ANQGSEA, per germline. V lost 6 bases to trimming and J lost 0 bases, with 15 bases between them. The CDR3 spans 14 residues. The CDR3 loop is CSVPRDPHSYEQYF. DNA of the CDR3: TGCAGCGTGCCCCGGGACCCGCACTCCTACGAGCAGTACTTC.

The DNA of the CDR3 is TGTGCCAGCAGCGTAGACCCAGCGCCAATCTACGAGCAGTACTTC. Translation gives CASSVDPAPIYEQYF. V and J are TRBV9 and TRBJ2-7; D is undetermined. V was shortened by 0 bases and J by 3 bases, with 13 bases between the two germline ends. This CDR3 has 15 amino acids. The germline CDR1 and CDR2 sequences are SGDLS and YYNGEE.

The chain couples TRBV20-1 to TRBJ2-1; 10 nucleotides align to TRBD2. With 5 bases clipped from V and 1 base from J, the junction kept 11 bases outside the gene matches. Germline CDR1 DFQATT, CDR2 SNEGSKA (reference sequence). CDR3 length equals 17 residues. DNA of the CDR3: TGCAGTGCTCCCGACGGTTTTAGCGGGGGGTCCTACAATGAGCAGTTCTTC. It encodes CSAPDGFSGGSYNEQFF.

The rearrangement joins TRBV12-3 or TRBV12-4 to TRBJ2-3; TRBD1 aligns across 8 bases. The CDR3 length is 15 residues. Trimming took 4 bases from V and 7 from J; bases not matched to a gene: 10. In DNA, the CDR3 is TGTGCCAGCAGTTCTCCGGACAGGGTGGGTTATACGCAGTATTTT. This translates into CASSSPDRVGYTQYF.

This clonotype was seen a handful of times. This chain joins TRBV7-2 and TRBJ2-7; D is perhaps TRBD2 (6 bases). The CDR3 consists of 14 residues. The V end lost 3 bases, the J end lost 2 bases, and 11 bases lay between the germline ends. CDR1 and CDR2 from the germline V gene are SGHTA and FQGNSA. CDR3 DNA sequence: TGTGCCAGCAGCTTTTCCGCGGGAACCTACGAGCAGTACTTC. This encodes CASSFSAGTYEQYF.

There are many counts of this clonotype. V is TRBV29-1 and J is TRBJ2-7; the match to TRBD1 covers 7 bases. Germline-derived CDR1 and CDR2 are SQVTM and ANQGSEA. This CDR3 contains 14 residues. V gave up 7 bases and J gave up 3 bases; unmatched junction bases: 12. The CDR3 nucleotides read TGCAGCGCCATAGACAGGGAAACCATCTACGAGCAGTACTTC. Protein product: CSAIDRETIYEQYF.

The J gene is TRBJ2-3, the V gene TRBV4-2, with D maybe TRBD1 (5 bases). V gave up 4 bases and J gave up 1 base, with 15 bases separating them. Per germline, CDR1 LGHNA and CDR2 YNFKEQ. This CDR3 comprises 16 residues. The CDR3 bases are TGTGCCAGCAGCCCGGCCTACCAGGGCGGCACAGATACGCAGTATTTT. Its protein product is CASSPAYQGGTDTQYF.

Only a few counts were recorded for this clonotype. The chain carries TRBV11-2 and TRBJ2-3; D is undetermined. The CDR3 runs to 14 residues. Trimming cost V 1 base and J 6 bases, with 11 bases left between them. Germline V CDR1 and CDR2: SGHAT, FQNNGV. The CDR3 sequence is CASSLVGLGDTQYF. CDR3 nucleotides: TGTGCCAGCAGCTTAGTTGGTTTGGGGGATACGCAGTATTTT.

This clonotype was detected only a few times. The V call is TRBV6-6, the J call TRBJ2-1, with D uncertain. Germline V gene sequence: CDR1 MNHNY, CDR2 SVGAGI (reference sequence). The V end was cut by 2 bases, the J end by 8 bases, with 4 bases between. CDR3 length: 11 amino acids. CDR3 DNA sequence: TGTGCCAGCAGTTACCAGGATGAGCAGTTCTTC. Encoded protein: CASSYQDEQFF.

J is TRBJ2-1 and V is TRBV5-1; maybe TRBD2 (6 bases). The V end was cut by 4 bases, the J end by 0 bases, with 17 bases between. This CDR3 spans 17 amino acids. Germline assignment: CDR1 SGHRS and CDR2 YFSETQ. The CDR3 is CASSPFIGGSSYNEQFF. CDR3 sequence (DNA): TGCGCCAGCAGCCCGTTTATCGGGGGTTCCTCCTACAATGAGCAGTTCTTC.

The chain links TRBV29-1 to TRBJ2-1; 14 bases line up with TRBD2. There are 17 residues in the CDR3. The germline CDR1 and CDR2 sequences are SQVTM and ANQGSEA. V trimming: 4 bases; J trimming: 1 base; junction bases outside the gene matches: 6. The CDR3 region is CSVAGLAGGGSYNEQFF. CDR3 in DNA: TGCAGCGTTGCCGGACTAGCGGGGGGCGGGTCCTACAATGAGCAGTTCTTC.

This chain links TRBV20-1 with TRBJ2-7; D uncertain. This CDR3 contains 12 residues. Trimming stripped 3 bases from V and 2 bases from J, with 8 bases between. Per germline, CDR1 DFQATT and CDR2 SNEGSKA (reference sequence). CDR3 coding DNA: TGCAGTGCTAGGTTCACCACCTACGAGCAGTACTTC. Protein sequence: CSARFTTYEQYF.

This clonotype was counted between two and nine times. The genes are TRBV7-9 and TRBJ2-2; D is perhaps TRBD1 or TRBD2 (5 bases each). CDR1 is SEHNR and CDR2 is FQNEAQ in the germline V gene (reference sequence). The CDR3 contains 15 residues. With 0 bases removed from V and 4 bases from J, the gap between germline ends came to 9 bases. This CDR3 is CASSLAPGSTGELFF. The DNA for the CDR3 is TGTGCCAGCAGCTTAGCCCCAGGGAGCACCGGGGAGCTGTTTTTT.

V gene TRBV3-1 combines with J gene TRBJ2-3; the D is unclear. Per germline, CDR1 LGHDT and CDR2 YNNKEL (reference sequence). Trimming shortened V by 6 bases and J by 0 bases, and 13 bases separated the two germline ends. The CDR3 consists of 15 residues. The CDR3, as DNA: TGTGCCAGCAGTCTGAAGACTGAAAGCACAGATACGCAGTATTTT. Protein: CASSLKTESTDTQYF.

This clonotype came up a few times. CDR3 sequence: CSVVGGSSYEQYF. Written as DNA, the CDR3 is TGCAGCGTTGTTGGCGGGAGCTCCTACGAGCAGTACTTC. This rearrangement joins TRBV29-1 to TRBJ2-7, with 7 nucleotides matching TRBD2. Germline V CDR1 and CDR2: SQVTM, ANQGSEA. There are 13 residues in the CDR3. The trim removed 4 bases at V and 0 bases at J, leaving 3 bases unmatched.

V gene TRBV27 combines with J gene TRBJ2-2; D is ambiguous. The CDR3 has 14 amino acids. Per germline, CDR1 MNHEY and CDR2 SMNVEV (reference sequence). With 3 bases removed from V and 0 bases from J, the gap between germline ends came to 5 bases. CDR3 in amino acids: CASSFSTNTGELFF. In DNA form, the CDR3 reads TGTGCCAGCAGTTTTTCTACGAACACCGGGGAGCTGTTTTTT.

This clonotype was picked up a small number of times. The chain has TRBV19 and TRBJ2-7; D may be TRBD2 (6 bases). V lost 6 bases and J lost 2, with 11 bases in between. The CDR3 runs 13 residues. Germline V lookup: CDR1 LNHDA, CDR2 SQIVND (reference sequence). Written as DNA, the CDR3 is TGTGCCAGTAGCCCGGGGGTGGCCTACGAGCAGTACTTC. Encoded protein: CASSPGVAYEQYF.

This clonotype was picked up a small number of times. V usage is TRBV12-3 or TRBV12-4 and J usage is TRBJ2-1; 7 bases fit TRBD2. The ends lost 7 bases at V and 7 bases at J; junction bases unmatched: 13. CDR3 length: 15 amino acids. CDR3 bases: TGTGCCAGCACCCCTCCTAGCGGCCCGAGGAATGAGCAGTTCTTC. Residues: CASTPPSGPRNEQFF.

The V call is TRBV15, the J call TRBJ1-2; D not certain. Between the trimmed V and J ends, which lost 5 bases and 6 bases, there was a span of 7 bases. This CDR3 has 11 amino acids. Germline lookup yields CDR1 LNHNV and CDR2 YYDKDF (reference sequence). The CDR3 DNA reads TGTGCCACCAGCTGGGAGGATGGCTACACCTTC. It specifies CATSWEDGYTF.

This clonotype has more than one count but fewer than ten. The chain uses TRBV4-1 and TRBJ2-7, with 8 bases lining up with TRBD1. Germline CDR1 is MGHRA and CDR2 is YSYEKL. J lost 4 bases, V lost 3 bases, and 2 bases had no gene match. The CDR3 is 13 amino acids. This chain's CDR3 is CASSQHRGYEQYF. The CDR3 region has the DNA TGCGCCAGCAGCCAGCACAGGGGGTACGAGCAGTACTTC.

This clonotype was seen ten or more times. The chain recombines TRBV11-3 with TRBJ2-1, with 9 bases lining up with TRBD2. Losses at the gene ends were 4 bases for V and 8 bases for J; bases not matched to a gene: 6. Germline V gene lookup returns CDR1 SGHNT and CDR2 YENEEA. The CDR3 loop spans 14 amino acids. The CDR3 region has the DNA TGTGCCAGCAGCTGGGGGGGACTAGCTTATGAGCAGTTCTTC. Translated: CASSWGGLAYEQFF.

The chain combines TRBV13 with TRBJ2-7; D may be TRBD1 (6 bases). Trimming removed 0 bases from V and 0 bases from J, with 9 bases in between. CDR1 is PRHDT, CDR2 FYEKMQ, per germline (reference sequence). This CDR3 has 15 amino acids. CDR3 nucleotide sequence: TGTGCCAGCAGCTTAGGAGCGGACAGCTCCTACGAGCAGTACTTC. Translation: CASSLGADSSYEQYF.

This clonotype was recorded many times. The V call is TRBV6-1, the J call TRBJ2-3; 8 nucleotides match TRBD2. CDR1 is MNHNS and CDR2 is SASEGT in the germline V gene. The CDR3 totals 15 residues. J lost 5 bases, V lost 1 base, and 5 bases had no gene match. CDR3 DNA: TGTGCCAGCAGTGAAGTACGGGGGGGCCAAGATACGCAGTATTTT. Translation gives CASSEVRGGQDTQYF.

The DNA for the CDR3 is TGCGCCAGCAGCCAAGGAGTCAGGGAGTACGAGCAGTACTTC. Its translation: CASSQGVREYEQYF. The chain has TRBV4-1 and TRBJ2-7; D is possibly TRBD1 or TRBD2 (5 bases each). This CDR3 region has 14 residues. Per the germline V gene, CDR1 is MGHRA and CDR2 is YSYEKL. V lost 1 base and J 4 bases, leaving 11 bases between the germline ends.

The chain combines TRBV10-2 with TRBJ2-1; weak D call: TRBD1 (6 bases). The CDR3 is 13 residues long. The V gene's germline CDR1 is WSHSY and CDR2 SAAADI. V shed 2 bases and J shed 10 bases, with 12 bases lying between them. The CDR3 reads CASSENRAREQFF. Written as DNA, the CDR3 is TGCGCCAGCAGTGAGAACAGGGCCAGGGAGCAGTTCTTC.

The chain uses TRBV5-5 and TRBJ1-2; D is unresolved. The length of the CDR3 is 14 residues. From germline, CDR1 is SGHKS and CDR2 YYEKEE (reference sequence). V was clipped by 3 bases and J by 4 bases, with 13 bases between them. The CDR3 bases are TGTGCCAGCAGCTACGACACGGAACCCTATGGCTACACCTTC. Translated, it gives CASSYDTEPYGYTF.

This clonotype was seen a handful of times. CDR3 sequence (DNA): TGCAGTGTCCCGATCGGGACAGGGGGCTACGAGCAGTACTTC. Protein product: CSVPIGTGGYEQYF. The chain recombines TRBV20-1 with TRBJ2-7, with 11 bases matching TRBD1. Trimming took 7 bases from V and 3 from J; bases not matched to a gene: 8. Per germline, CDR1 DFQATT and CDR2 SNEGSKA (reference sequence). The CDR3 extends over 14 amino acids.

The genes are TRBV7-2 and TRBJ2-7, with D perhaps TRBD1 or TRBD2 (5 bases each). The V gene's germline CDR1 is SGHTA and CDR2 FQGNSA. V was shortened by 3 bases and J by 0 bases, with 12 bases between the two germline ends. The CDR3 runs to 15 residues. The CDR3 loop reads CASSFGWDLSYEQYF. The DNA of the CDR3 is TGTGCCAGCAGCTTCGGGTGGGACCTCTCCTACGAGCAGTACTTC.